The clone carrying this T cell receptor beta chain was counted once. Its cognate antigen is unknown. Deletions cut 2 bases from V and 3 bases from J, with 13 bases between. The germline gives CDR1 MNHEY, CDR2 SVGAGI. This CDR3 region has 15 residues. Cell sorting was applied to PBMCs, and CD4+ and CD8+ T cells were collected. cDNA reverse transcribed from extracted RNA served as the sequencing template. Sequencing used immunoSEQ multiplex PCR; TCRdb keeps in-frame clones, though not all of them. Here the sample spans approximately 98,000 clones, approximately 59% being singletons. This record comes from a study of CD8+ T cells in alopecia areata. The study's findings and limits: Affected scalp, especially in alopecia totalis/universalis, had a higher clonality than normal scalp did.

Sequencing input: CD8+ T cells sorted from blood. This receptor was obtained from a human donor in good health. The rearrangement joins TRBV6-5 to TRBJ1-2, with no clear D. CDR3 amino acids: CASSYSHGPHYGYTF. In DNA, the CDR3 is TGTGCCAGCAGTTACAGCCACGGTCCGCACTATGGCTACACCTTC.